This entry features one TCR beta chain sequence. This clonotype has only a few counts. The antigen it binds to is not known. Qualities for individual bases were not recorded, and no much larger clone is one base off. A patient counted as having stable Graves' hyperthyroidism if no progression to ophthalmopathy occurred over 18 months of follow-up. The hyperthyroidism patients were between 18 and 65 years old and newly diagnosed, with a disease duration of less than 2 months. Patients with uncontrolled infections, other autoimmune diseases, pregnancy or lactation were excluded. Diagnoses were established on the basis of clinical symptoms, serum thyroxine and TRAb, thyroid ultrasound, and orbital computed tomography. Trizol reagent was used to extract total RNA, and RNA quality was then checked on an Agilent 2100 Bioanalyzer. The sample originates from a study of T cells in Graves' hyperthyroidism and ophthalmopathy (dated by TCRdb to 2018 to 2020). Turning to the overall study: To identify distinguishing TCR V-J signatures, a discovery cohort of some 99 patients was used, comprising roughly 45 with Graves' ophthalmopathy and 57 with stable Graves' hyperthyroidism. Whether ophthalmopathy could be predicted prospectively was tested in an independent validation cohort made up of approximately 19 hyperthyroidism patients plus 17 patients who later progressed to ophthalmopathy. The approximately 97 discovery patients were randomly divided into training and test sets at a 7:3 ratio. Thyroid tissue and blood T-cell repertoires from six Graves' hyperthyroidism patients were also compared in the study. Once sampling was done, hyperthyroidism patients were given methimazole at a starting dose of 30 mg daily, whereas ophthalmopathy patients were given high-dose intravenous methylprednisolone. TCR Vbeta CDR3 sequencing of fewer than 150 peripheral blood samples (about 45 ophthalmopathy, some 75 hyperthyroidism and approximately 17 progressor patients) is reported in the paper.

Amplification of TCR beta CDR3 regions was carried out from RNA transcripts. The first round of RT-PCR for the TCR CDR3 was performed with the HTBI primer set and the Qiagen OneStep RT-PCR kit. Libraries were constructed in a second round of multiplex PCR, after which size selection and purification were carried out. Sequencing of the libraries was done on an Illumina HiSeq2000 using paired-end 100 bp reads. As for the original processing: SOAPnuke was used to process the raw data, throwing out any read that contained adapters or uncalled bases, had a mean Phred below 15, or lacked an exact constant-primer or identifier match. COPE v1.2.5 was used to merge the high-quality paired reads, and each unique nucleotide sequence was defined as a clonotype. MiTCR v1.1 was used to align the clonotypes against IMGT TRBV, TRBD and TRBJ reference segments. The analysis was restricted to V-J combinations with a frequency above 0.0001, which together covered 98% to 99.2% of the repertoires. A TCS score was defined as the ratio of F50 (clonal expansion) to E x V (chaos), with BLOSUM62-based TCRdist applied between CDR3 peptides within each V-J. Welch's t-statistics and random forest reduced some 510 V-J features to about 12, which were used in a naive Bayes classifier (R e1071). The raw public reads went through TCRdb reprocessing: fastp at Q25, MiXCR clone calling, in-frame beta chains kept. Every CDR3 protein is listed once, alongside the most common genes and DNA of its rows. TCRdb's processing, not the authors', yielded these V and J calls. Across this sample there are around 540,000 distinct CDR3 sequences, with under 60% seen only once. 8% to 8.5% of the sample lies in the top ten.

CDR3 length: 14 amino acids, cysteine to phenylalanine. The only DNA kept is the CDR3, 42 bases in frame from the first base. The trim is 8 bases for V and 0 bases for J, with a gap of 10 bases between the germline ends. For CDR1 and CDR2, the germline V gene lists SNHLY and FYNNEI. What the study reported, not specific to this receptor: No statistical method was used to set the sample size in advance, and investigators knew the group allocation. In validation, progression to ophthalmopathy was predicted by the model with nearly 71% sensitivity and approximately 78% specificity, a median of roughly 6.4 months before onset. A model built on a 13 V-J signature distinguished ophthalmopathy from stable hyperthyroidism, reaching 85% to 90% sensitivity and approximately 81% specificity in cross-validation and 80%/75% in testing. Most expanded thyroid clonotypes (frequency above 0.001) were also found in blood, which suggests that blood repertoires may mirror thyroid immune responses.

The TCR comes from a woman aged 18-29 years with Graves' hyperthyroidism. Donor details come from another sample of the same person, matched by shared clones. The V and J segments used are TRBV2 and TRBJ1-4, with the D gene call left open. The sample was peripheral blood or thyroid tissue (not recorded which). The DNA sequence reads TGTGCCAGCGGACGCGGTGCAACTAATGAAAAACTGTTTTTT. This codes for CASGRGATNEKLFF.